The rows below give T cell receptor beta chains drawn from one sample of a study of cytomegalovirus exposure and HLA in healthy donors. Clones were read by immunoSEQ multiplex PCR, and TCRdb kept only the in-frame ones, dropping some. The repertoire includes over 200,000 clones, 82% of them detected once, and more than 5% sits in the top ten. Sequences were obtained from PBMCs. Receptors were obtained from a middle-aged woman in good health and CMV-seropositive. The CDR3 runs from the conserved cysteine through the conserved F or W. D genes are given only for firm matches.

J gene | V gene | D gene | CDR3 protein
TRBJ1-5 | TRBV7-9 | NA | CSSSLASGDQPQHF
TRBJ1-5 | TRBV5-1 | NA | CASSFMGGENQPQHF
NA | TRBV10-3 | TRBD1 | CAIKFDRGLPYEQYF
TRBJ1-2 | TRBV7-2 | NA | CASSLEGTAGPYGYTF
TRBJ2-5 | TRBV7-9 | NA | CASSPQETQYF
TRBJ2-7 | TRBV5-1 | NA | CASSVGGEQYF
TRBJ1-6 | TRBV30 | NA | CAWTVLQGRWPLHF
TRBJ2-2 | TRBV4-1 | NA | CASSQDRTVITGELFF
TRBJ1-5 | TRBV9 | NA | CASSVGDSNNQPQHF
TRBJ1-1 | TRBV5-5 | NA | CASSLLQGNTEAFF
TRBJ2-2 | TRBV9 | TRBD2 | CASSVTSGTTGELFF
TRBJ2-1 | TRBV4-1 | TRBD2 | CASSQDPTSGRAHEQFF
TRBJ1-1 | TRBV5-1 | TRBD1 | CASSRDRGQMNTEAFF
TRBJ2-1 | TRBV10-3 | TRBD2 | CAISPSTSGSNEQFF
TRBJ1-1 | TRBV6-5 | NA | CASSSLLNTEAFF
TRBJ2-3 | TRBV7-9 | TRBD2 | CASSFLAGVGSDTQYF
TRBJ2-3 | TRBV5-6 | NA | CASSLGPSTDTQYF
TRBJ1-1 | TRBV30 | NA | CAWSIRPGQNTEAFF
NA | TRBV10-3 | TRBD2 | CAISEGLADLGYEQYF
TRBJ1-2 | TRBV5-5 | NA | CASSPRGAHYGYTF
TRBJ1-4 | TRBV10-2 | NA | CASSQGYEKLFF
TRBJ2-7 | TRBV18 | NA | CASSPPTSEQYF
TRBJ1-5 | TRBV7-2 | NA | CASSRRGGDQPQHF
TRBJ1-1 | TRBV19 | NA | CASSIRRSTEAFF
TRBJ2-1 | TRBV4-1 | TRBD2 | CASSQGPSSGSFYNEQFF
TRBJ1-4 | TRBV28 | NA | CASTGDFREKLFF
TRBJ2-2 | TRBV7-3 | TRBD1 | CASSRTGLNTGELFF
TRBJ2-1 | TRBV6-6 | NA | CASSYSQGSYNEQFF
NA | TRBV7-9 | NA | CASSDSYEQYF
TRBJ2-1 | TRBV7-9 | NA | CASSNTRVNEQFF
TRBJ1-1 | TRBV4-1 | NA | CASSQDARGGNTEAFF
TRBJ2-7 | TRBV11-2 | NA | CASSPEIYEQYF
TRBJ2-7 | TRBV5-8 | NA | CASSRTFPTYEQYF
TRBJ2-3 | TRBV10-1 | TRBD1 | CASSDRGRDTQYF
TRBJ2-3 | TRBV18 | NA | CASSPPRSTDTQYF
TRBJ2-7 | TRBV7-2 | TRBD2 | CASSFTSGTTYEQYF
TRBJ1-3 | TRBV6-1 | NA | CASSVSRQNGNTIYF